This T cell receptor (beta chain) is drawn from a study of cytomegalovirus exposure and HLA in healthy donors. CDR3 length equals 16 residues. Looked up from germline, CDR1 is SNHLY and CDR2 is FYNNEI. Trimming cost V 3 bases and J 6 bases; bases outside gene matches: 8. Study results and limitations: TCR beta sequences reportedly predicted most subjects' HLA-A and HLA-B alleles accurately.

PCR was performed using 60 Vbeta and 13 Jbeta primers. Sequenced by immunoSEQ multiplex PCR; TCRdb stores in-frame clones only, minus some. The sample holds about 120,000 clones; 60% to 70% are singletons and the top ten take nearly 9.5%. As regards this clone: Its antigen is undetermined.

The sequence derives from a woman in her 40s in good health and CMV-seropositive. Sequenced: PBMCs. This chain joins TRBV2 and TRBJ2-1; 10 positions agree with TRBD2. The DNA for the CDR3 is TGTGCCAGCAGTGATAGTTGGCTAGCGGGAGTCAATGAGCAGTTCTTC. Encoded protein: CASSDSWLAGVNEQFF.